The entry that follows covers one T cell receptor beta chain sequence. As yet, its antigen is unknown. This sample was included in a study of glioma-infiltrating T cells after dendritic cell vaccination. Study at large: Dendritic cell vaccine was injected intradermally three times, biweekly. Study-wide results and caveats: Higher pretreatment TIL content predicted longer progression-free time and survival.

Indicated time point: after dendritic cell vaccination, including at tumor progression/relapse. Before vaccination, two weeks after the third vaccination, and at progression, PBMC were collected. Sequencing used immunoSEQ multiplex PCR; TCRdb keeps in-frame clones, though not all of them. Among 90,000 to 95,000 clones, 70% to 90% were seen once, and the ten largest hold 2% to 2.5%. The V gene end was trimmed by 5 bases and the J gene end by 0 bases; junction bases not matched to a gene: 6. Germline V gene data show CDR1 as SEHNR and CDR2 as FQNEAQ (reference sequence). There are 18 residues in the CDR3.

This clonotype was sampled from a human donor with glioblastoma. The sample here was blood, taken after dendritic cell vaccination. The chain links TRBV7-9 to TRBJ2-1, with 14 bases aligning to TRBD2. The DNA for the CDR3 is TGTGCCAGCAGCCGGACTAGCGGGGGGTCTGGCTCCTACAATGAGCAGTTCTTC. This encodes CASSRTSGGSGSYNEQFF.